This T cell receptor beta chain was documented in a study of T cell responses to AZD1222 COVID-19 vaccine. Findings of the study overall: The number of AZD1222 recipients seropositive at baseline was only five or six.

As to this clone: The antigen is not known.

This table comes from immunoSEQ multiplex PCR, and its TCRdb copy is limited to in-frame clones, with some not included. This sample yields 180,000 or so clones, of which approximately 91% are seen a single time; about 1.9% belongs to the top ten. From germline, CDR1 is MNHEY and CDR2 SMNVEV (reference sequence). V lost 11 bases and J lost 5, with 22 bases in between. The CDR3 has 14 residues. The chain combines TRBV27 with TRBJ2-7; D is possibly TRBD2 (6 bases). This sequence was found in an adult who received the AZD1222 COVID-19 vaccine. The sample here was peripheral blood, taken 28 days after the second AZD1222 dose. Here the CDR3 DNA reads TGTGCCTCCACCCGAAGCGGGTCCCAGGACGAGCAGTACTTC. Its protein product is CASTRSGSQDEQYF.